The rows below give T cell receptor beta chains drawn from one sample of a study of tumor and adjacent non-tumor tissue in lung cancer. Each CDR3 protein gets one entry after TCRdb re-called the multiplex PCR reads with MiXCR. The top ten clones hold about 30% of a sample with approximately 66,000 distinct CDR3 sequences, 61% of them seen once. Sequences were obtained from distant non-tumor lung tissue. The receptors originated from a man in his 70s with non-small cell lung cancer. Each CDR3 is given with its conserved first and last residue. The D gene is left open where the match is weak. A clone size is listed for some rows: how often the clone was seen (once, few, many), or a class if it is expanded.

clone_size j_call v_call d_call cdr3_aa cdr3_nt
NA TRBJ1-2 TRBV6-2/TRBV6-3 NA CASRPTRGGYGYTF TGTGCCAGCAGACCGACCCGGGGGGGCTATGGTTACACCTTC
many TRBJ2-3 TRBV5-5 NA CASSPTGTPSTDTQYF TGTGCCAGCAGCCCGACCGGGACACCCTCCACAGATACGCAGTATTTT
NA TRBJ2-5 TRBV6-5 TRBD1 CASRPFLTGASWQETQYF TGTGCCAGCAGACCATTCCTCACAGGGGCTAGTTGGCAGGAGACCCAGTACTTC
many TRBJ2-3 TRBV5-4 TRBD2 CASSFLAGGLSSTDTQYF TGTGCCAGCAGCTTCCTAGCGGGAGGCTTATCTAGCACAGATACGCAGTATTTT
NA TRBJ1-5 TRBV15 NA CATSRDQGYQPQHF TGTGCCACCAGCAGAGATCAGGGCTATCAGCCCCAGCATTTT
NA TRBJ1-6 TRBV6-1 NA CTSSGHPIYNSPLHF TGTACCAGCAGTGGTCATCCGATCTATAATTCACCCCTCCACTTT
NA TRBJ2-1 TRBV6-1 NA CASSDMWERTYNEHFF TGTGCCAGCAGTGATATGTGGGAGAGGACCTACAATGAGCACTTCTTC
NA TRBJ2-2 TRBV5-1 NA CASTPQAGSTGGLFF TGCGCCAGCACTCCTCAGGCTGGATCCACCGGGGGGCTGTTTTTT
NA TRBJ2-2 TRBV28 TRBD2 CASTGGRDTGELFF TGTGCCAGCACAGGCGGGAGGGACACCGGGGAGCTGTTTTTT
NA TRBJ2-5 TRBV10-3 NA CAISERPGPPGEMQYF TGTGCCATCAGTGAACGGCCCGGCCCCCCGGGAGAGATGCAGTACTTC
NA TRBJ2-4 TRBV11-3 NA CASSLNRSNSENIQYF TGTGCCAGCAGCTTGAACAGGAGTAATTCCGAAAACATTCAATACTTC
NA TRBJ1-1 TRBV29-1 NA CNVVMLNTEALF TGCAACGTTGTGATGTTGAACACTGAAGCTCTCTTT
NA TRBJ2-3 TRBV28 NA CASRSFRVTDTQYF TGTGCCAGCAGATCGTTTAGGGTCACAGATACGCAGTATTTT
once TRBJ1-1 TRBV10-2 NA CASRDGQMTETFF TGCGCCAGCAGAGACGGGCAGATGACTGAAACTTTCTTT
NA TRBJ2-7 TRBV7-9 NA CASSLERETYEQYF TGTGCCAGCAGCTTAGAGAGGGAGACCTACGAGCAGTACTTC
many TRBJ2-1 TRBV30 NA CAWGVMNEQFF TGTGCCTGGGGGGTGATGAACGAGCAGTTCTTC
NA TRBJ2-1 TRBV5-4 TRBD2 CTSSPGLARGNEQFF TGTACCAGCAGCCCGGGACTAGCGAGGGGCAATGAGCAGTTCTTC
NA TRBJ2-5 TRBV28 NA CASSPLWTPQETQYF TGTGCCAGCAGCCCCCTCTGGACTCCCCAAGAGACCCAGTACTTC
NA TRBJ2-7 TRBV6-1 NA CACSEAVAEQYF TGTGCCTGCAGTGAAGCCGTGGCCGAGCAGTACTTC
NA TRBJ2-1 TRBV6-4 TRBD2 CASSDSTSGSNEQFF TGTGCCAGCAGTGACTCGACTAGCGGGAGCAATGAGCAGTTCTTC
medium-sized TRBJ2-4 TRBV4-1 NA CASSQGPTTVAENIQYF TGCGCCAGCAGCCAAGGTCCTACCACAGTAGCGGAAAACATTCAGTACTTC
NA TRBJ2-7 TRBV11-2 TRBD2 CVSILRGGSYEQYF TGTGTCAGCATCCTCCGGGGGGGAAGCTACGAACAGTACTTC
NA TRBJ2-5 TRBV19 NA CASSIADQETQYF TGTGCCAGTAGTATAGCGGACCAAGAGACCCAGTACTTC
many TRBJ2-4 TRBV28 NA CASSFITGNIQYF TGTGCCAGCAGTTTCATTACAGGAAACATTCAGTACTTC
NA TRBJ2-5 TRBV11-2 NA CASSLIRGEETQYF TGTGCTAGCAGCTTAATAAGGGGGGAGGAGACCCAGTACTTC
NA TRBJ2-2 TRBV20-1 NA CSARVHVTGTGELLF TGCAGTGCTAGAGTTCATGTGACAGGCACCGGGGAACTGTTATTT